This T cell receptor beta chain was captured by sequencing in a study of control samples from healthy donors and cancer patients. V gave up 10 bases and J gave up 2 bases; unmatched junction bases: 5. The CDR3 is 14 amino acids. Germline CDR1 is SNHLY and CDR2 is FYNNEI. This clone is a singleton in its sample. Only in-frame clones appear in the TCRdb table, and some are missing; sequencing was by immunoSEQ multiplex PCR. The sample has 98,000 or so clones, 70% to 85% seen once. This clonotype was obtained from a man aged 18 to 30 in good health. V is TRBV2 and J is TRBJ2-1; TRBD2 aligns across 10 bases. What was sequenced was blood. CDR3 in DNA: TGTGCCATCGACACTAGCGGGGCCTACAATGAGCAGTTCTTC. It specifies CAIDTSGAYNEQFF.